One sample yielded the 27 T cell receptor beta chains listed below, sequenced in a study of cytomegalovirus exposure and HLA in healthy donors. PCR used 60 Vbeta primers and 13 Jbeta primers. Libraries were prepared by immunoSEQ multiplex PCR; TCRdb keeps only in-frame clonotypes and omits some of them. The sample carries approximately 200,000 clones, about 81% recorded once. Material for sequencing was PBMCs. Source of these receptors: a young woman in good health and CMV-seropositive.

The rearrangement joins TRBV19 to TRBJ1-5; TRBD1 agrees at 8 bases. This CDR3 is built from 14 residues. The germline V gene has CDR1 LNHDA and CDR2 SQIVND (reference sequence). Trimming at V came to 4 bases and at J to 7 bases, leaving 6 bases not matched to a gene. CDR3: CASSKDRGRQPQHF. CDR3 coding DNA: TGTGCCAGTAGTAAAGACAGGGGCCGACAGCCCCAGCATTTT. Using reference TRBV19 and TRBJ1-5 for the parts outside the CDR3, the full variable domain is DGGITQSPKYLFRKEGQNVTLSCEQNLNHDAMYWYRQDPGQGLRLIYYSQIVNDFQKGDIAEGYSVSREKKESFPLTVTSAQKNPTAFYLCASSKDRGRQPQHFGDGTRLSIL.

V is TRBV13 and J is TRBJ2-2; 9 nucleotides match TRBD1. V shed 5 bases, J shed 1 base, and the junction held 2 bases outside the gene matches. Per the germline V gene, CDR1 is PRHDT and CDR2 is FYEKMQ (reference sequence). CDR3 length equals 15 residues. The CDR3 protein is CASSGTGWNTGELFF. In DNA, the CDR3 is TGTGCCAGCAGCGGGACAGGGTGGAACACCGGGGAGCTGTTTTTT.

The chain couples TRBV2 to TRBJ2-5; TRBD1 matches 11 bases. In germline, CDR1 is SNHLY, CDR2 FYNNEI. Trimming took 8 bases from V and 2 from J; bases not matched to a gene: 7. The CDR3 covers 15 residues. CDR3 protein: CASWAWDRGQETQYF. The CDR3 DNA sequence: TGTGCCAGCTGGGCCTGGGACAGGGGGCAAGAGACCCAGTACTTC.

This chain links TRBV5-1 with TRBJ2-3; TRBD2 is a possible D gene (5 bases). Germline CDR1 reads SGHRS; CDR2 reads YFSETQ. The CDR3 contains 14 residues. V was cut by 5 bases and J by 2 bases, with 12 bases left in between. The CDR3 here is CASRADLITDTQYF. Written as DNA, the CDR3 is TGCGCCAGCAGAGCGGATCTAATCACAGATACGCAGTATTTT.

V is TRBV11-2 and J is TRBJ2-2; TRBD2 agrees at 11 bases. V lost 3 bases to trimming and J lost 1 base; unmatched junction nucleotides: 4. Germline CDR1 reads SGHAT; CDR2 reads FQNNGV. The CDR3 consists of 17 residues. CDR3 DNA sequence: TGTGCCAGCAGCTTGGCCGGACTAGCGGGGAACACCGGGGAGCTGTTTTTT. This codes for CASSLAGLAGNTGELFF.

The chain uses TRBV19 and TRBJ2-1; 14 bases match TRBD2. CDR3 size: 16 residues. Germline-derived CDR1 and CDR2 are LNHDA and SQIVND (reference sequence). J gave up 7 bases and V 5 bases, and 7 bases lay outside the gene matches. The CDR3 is CASSSGLAGEWNEQFF. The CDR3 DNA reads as TGTGCCAGTAGTTCGGGACTAGCGGGGGAGTGGAATGAGCAGTTCTTC.

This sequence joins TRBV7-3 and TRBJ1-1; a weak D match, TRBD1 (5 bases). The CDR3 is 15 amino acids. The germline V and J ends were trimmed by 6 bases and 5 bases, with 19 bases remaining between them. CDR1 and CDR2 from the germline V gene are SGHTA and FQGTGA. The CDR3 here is CASSFDGSEGTEAFF. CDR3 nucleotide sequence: TGTGCCAGCAGTTTTGACGGGAGTGAGGGGACTGAAGCTTTCTTT.

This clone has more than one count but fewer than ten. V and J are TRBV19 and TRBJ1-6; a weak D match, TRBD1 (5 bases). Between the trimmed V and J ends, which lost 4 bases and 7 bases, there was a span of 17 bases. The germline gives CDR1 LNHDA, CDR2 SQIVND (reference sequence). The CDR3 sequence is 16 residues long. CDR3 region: CASSTSSTVGNSPLHF. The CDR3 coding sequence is TGTGCCAGTAGTACCTCCTCGACAGTCGGGAATTCACCCCTCCACTTT.

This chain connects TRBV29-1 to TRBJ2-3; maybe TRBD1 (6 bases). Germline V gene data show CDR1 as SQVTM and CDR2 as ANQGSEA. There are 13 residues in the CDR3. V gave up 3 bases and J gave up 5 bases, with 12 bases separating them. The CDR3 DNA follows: TGCAGCGTTGACCCACAGGGAGAAGATACGCAGTATTTT. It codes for CSVDPQGEDTQYF.

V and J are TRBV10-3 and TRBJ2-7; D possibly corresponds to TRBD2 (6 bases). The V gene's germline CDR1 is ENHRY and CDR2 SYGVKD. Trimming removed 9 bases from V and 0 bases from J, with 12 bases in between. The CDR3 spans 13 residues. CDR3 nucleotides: TGTGCCATTACCATGGAGGGCTCCTACGAGCAGTACTTC. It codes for CAITMEGSYEQYF.

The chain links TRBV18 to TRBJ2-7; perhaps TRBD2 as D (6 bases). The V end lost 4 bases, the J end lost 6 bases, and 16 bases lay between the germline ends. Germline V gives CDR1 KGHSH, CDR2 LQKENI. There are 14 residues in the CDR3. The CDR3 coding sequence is TGTGCCAGCTCACAGACCGGGACTTCTGCCGAGCAGTACTTC. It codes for CASSQTGTSAEQYF.

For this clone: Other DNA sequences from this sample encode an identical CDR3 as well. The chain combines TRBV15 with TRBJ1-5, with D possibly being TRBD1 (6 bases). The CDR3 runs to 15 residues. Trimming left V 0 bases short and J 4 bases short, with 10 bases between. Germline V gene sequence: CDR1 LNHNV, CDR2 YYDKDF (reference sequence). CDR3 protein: CATSRDLTGNQPQHF. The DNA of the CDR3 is TGTGCCACCAGCAGAGATTTAACAGGGAATCAGCCCCAGCATTTT.

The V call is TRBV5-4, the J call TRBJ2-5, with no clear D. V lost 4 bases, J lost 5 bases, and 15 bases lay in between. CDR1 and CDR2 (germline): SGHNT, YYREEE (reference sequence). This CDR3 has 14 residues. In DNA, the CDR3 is TGTGCCAGCAGCCTGGCCGGGTCCGGGGAGACCCAGTACTTC. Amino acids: CASSLAGSGETQYF.

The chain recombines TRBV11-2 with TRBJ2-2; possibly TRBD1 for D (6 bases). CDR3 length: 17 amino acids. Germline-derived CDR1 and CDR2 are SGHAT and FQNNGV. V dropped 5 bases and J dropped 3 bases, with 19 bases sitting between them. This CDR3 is CASSRLGDTVYTGELFF. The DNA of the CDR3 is TGTGCCAGCAGCCGCCTCGGGGACACAGTTTACACCGGGGAGCTGTTTTTT.

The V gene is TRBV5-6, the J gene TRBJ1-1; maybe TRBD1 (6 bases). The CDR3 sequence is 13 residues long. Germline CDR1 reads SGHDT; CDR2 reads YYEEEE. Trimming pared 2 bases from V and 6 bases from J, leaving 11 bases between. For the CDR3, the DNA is TGTGCCAGCAGCTTAGGGGGTATCGCTGAAGCTTTCTTT. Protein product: CASSLGGIAEAFF. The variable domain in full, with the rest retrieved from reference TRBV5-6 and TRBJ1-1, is DAGVTQSPTHLIKTRGQQVTLRCSPKSGHDTVSWYQQALGQGPQFIFQYYEEEERQRGNFPDRFSGHQFPNYSSELNVNALLLGDSALYLCASSLGGIAEAFFGQGTRLTVV.

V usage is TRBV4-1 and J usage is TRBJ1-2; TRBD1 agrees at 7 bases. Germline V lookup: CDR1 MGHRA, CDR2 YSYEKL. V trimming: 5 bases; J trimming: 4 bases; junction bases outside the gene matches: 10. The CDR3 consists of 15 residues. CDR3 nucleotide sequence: TGCGCCAGCAGCTCCGCCGGGACAGTCGTCTATGGCTACACCTTC. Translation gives CASSSAGTVVYGYTF.

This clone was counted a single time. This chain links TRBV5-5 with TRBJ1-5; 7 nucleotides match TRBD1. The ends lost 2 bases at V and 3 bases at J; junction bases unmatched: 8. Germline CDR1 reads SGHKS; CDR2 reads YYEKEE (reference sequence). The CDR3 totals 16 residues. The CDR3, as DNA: TGTGCCAGCAGCTTAGGGTTACAGGGGAACAATCAGCCCCAGCATTTT. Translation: CASSLGLQGNNQPQHF.

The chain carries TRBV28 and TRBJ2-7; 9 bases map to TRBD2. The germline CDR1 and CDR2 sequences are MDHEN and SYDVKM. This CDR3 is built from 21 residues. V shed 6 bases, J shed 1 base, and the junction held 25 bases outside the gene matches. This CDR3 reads CASSRGFPGLAARGPSYEQYF. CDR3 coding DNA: TGTGCCAGCAGCCGGGGGTTTCCGGGACTAGCAGCCCGAGGTCCTTCCTACGAGCAGTACTTC.

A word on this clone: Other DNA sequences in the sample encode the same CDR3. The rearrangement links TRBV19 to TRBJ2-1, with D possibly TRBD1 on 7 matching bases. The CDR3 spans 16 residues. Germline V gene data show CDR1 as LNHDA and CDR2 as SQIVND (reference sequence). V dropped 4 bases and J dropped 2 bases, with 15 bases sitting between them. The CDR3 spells CASSNFGGGAYNEQFF. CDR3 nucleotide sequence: TGTGCCAGTAGTAACTTTGGAGGGGGCGCCTACAATGAGCAGTTCTTC.

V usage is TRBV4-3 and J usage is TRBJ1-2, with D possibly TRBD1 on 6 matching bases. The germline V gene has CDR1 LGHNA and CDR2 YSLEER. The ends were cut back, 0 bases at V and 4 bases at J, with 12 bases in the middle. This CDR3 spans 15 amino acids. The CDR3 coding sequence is TGCGCCAGCAGCCAAGACCTCCAGGGGACCTATGGCTACACCTTC. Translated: CASSQDLQGTYGYTF.

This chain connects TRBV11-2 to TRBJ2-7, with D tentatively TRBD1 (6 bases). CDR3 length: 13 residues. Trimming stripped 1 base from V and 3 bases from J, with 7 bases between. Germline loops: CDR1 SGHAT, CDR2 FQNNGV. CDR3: CASSLGRGYEQYV. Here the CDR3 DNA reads TGTGCCAGCAGCTTAGGCAGGGGCTACGAGCAGTACGTC.

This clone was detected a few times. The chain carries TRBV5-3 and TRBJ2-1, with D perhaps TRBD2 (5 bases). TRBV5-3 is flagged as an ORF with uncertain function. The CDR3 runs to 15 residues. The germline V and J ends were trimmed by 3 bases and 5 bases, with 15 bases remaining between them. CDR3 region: CARSWTAGIHNEQFF. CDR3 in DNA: TGTGCCAGAAGCTGGACCGCCGGGATCCACAATGAGCAGTTCTTC.

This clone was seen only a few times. This chain's CDR3 is CASLPGGRGRETQYF. The CDR3 DNA reads TGTGCCAGCCTTCCGGGGGGGCGCGGGCGAGAGACCCAGTACTTC. The J gene is TRBJ2-5, the V gene TRBV5-5; 8 nucleotides line up with TRBD2. CDR3 size: 15 residues. Germline assignment: CDR1 SGHKS and CDR2 YYEKEE (reference sequence). The V segment lost 7 bases and the J segment 4 bases; nucleotides outside the gene matches: 12.

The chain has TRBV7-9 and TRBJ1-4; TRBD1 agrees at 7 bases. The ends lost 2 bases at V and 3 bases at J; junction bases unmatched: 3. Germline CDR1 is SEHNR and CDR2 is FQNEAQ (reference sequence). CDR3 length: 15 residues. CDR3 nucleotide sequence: TGTGCCAGCAGCTTAACAGGGGTTGCTAATGAAAAACTGTTTTTT. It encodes CASSLTGVANEKLFF.

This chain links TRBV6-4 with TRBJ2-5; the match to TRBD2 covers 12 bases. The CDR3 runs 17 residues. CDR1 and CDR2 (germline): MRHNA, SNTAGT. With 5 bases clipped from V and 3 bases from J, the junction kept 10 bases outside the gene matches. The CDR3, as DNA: TGTGCCAGCAGTATGACTAGCGGGGGAGGTGGAGAAGAGACCCAGTACTTC. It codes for CASSMTSGGGGEETQYF.

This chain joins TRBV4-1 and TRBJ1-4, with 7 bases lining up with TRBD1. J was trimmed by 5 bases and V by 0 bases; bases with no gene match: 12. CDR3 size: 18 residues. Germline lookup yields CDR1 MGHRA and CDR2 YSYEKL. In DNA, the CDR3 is TGCGCCAGCAGCCAAGACGGGAGGGGGCGCAGGGCCAATGAAAAACTGTTTTTT. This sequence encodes CASSQDGRGRRANEKLFF.

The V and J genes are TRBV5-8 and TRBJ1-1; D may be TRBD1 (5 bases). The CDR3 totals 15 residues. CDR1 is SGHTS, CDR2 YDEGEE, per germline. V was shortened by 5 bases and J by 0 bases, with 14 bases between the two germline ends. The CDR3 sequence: CASRYRGTMNTEAFF. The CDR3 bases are TGTGCCAGCAGGTACCGCGGGACCATGAACACTGAAGCTTTCTTT.